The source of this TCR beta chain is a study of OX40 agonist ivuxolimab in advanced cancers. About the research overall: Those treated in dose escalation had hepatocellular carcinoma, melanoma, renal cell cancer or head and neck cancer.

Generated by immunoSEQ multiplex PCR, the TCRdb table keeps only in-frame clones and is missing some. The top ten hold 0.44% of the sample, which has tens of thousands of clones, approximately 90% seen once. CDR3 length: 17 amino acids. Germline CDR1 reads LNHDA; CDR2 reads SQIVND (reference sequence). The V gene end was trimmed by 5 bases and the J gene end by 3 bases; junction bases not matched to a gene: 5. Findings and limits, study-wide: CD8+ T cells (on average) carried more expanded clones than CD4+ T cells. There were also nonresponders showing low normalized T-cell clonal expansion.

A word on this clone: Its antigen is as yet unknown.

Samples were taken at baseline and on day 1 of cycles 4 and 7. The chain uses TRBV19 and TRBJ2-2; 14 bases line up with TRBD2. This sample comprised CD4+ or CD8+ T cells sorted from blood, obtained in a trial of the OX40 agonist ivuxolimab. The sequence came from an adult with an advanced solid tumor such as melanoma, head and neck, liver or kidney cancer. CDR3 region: CASSAPGLAGDTGELFF. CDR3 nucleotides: TGTGCCAGTAGTGCGCCGGGACTAGCGGGAGACACCGGGGAGCTGTTTTTT.